These 6 T cell receptor beta chains came from one sample sequenced in a study of blood T cell repertoires in COVID-19. The repertoire was sequenced with immunoSEQ multiplex PCR; TCRdb's copy has only in-frame clones and lacks some. This repertoire shows 85,000 to 95,000 clones, 76% found once; its top ten account for about 6.5%. The material sequenced was peripheral blood. These receptors were taken from a man aged 65 to 79 with acute or convalescent COVID-19.

The rearrangement joins TRBV5-1 to TRBJ2-7; a weak D match, TRBD1 (6 bases). V was pared by 4 bases and J by 2 bases, with 13 bases between. Germline V gene lookup returns CDR1 SGHRS and CDR2 YFSETQ. The CDR3 totals 14 residues. CDR3 protein: CASSDQGPTYEQYF. In DNA, the CDR3 is TGCGCCAGCAGCGATCAGGGGCCCACCTACGAGCAGTACTTC.

The chain carries TRBV6-5 and TRBJ1-2; TRBD1 might be the D (5 bases). The CDR3 consists of 11 residues. In germline, CDR1 is MNHEY, CDR2 SVGAGI. In DNA, the CDR3 is TGTGCGGGTCAGGGCGCCTATGGCTACACCTTC. Protein: CAGQGAYGYTF.

The chain couples TRBV5-1 to TRBJ1-1; TRBD1 matches at 10 bases. The CDR3 spans 16 residues. The ends lost 4 bases at V and 4 bases at J; junction bases unmatched: 10. CDR1 is SGHRS, CDR2 YFSETQ, per germline. Here the CDR3 reads CASSPGTGDVGTEAFF. DNA of the CDR3: TGCGCCAGCAGCCCAGGGACAGGGGATGTAGGCACTGAAGCTTTCTTT.

The J gene is TRBJ1-1, the V gene TRBV6-4, with TRBD1 as a possible D gene (5 bases). The V gene lost 4 bases and the J gene lost 1 base, with 7 bases spanning the gap. This CDR3 contains 13 residues. Per the germline V gene, CDR1 is MRHNA and CDR2 is SNTAGT. For the CDR3, the DNA is TGTGCCAGCAGTGTAACAGGGAACACTGAAGCTTTCTTT. This sequence encodes CASSVTGNTEAFF.

The V gene is TRBV27, the J gene TRBJ1-1; D possibly corresponds to TRBD1 (5 bases). V was shortened by 5 bases and J by 2 bases, with 9 bases between the two germline ends. This CDR3 spans 13 amino acids. The germline gives CDR1 MNHEY, CDR2 SMNVEV (reference sequence). The chain's CDR3 is CASSLTGNTEAFF. In DNA form, the CDR3 reads TGTGCCAGCAGTCTTACAGGCAACACTGAAGCTTTCTTT.

V gene TRBV2 combines with J gene TRBJ1-2; maybe TRBD1 (6 bases). The V end lost 5 bases, the J end lost 8 bases, and 15 bases lay between the germline ends. CDR3 length equals 13 residues. Looked up from germline, CDR1 is SNHLY and CDR2 is FYNNEI. CDR3 amino acids: CASSFNRVEGYTF. The CDR3 DNA reads as TGTGCCAGCAGTTTCAACAGGGTGGAAGGCTACACCTTC.